This TCR beta chain emerged from a study of post-analysis software for immune sequencing data. On the study more broadly: Relapsing-remitting, secondary progressive and progressive-relapsing multiple sclerosis courses were included. Study-wide points: TRBV segments more frequent in patients than in controls numbered roughly 5 and included TRBV5-6, TRBV5-1 and TRBV20-1. There was significantly lower normalized Chao1 diversity in multiple sclerosis patients than in controls.

Concerning this clonotype itself: The antigen is unknown.

Included in the TCR beta cDNA libraries were unique molecular identifiers. From the PCR reads, TCRdb called clonotypes with MiXCR, one entry per CDR3 protein. The sample contains more than 350,000 distinct CDR3 sequences, roughly 40% of which appear only once. V shed 2 bases and J 5 bases; nucleotides not matched to a gene: 5. Germline V gene data show CDR1 as SEHNR and CDR2 as FQNEAQ (reference sequence). The CDR3 covers 15 residues. This clonotype was obtained from a girl aged 2 to 9 with multiple sclerosis. The chain combines TRBV7-9 with TRBJ1-4; 7 positions agree with TRBD1. Sequencing was performed on blood. CDR3 nucleotide sequence: TGTGCCAGCAGCTTACGGGGGACAGCAAATGAAAAACTGTTTTTT. Protein: CASSLRGTANEKLFF.